What follows are 16 T cell receptor beta chains derived from one specimen sequenced in a study of blood T cells in healthy people across ages. Combining a sample-barcoded 5' primer with a J-beta primer mix, a second PCR ran for 7 to 11 cycles. TCRdb reprocessed the 5' RACE reads with MiXCR, giving one entry per CDR3 protein. Of 600,000 or so distinct CDR3 sequences in the sample, around half were seen once. Sequencing input: blood. All receptors derive from a man older than 75 in good health.

The J gene is TRBJ1-1, the V gene TRBV7-9, with a tentative D call TRBD1 (5 bases). Germline V gene data show CDR1 as SEHNR and CDR2 as FQNEAQ (reference sequence). The CDR3 extends over 16 amino acids. Trimming took off 4 bases at V and 7 bases at J, with 22 bases between the two ends. CDR3 sequence reads: CASSSKPGRRTSEAFF. Here the CDR3 DNA reads TGTGCCAGCAGCTCAAAGCCGGGACGGAGAACAAGTGAAGCTTTCTTT. The full variable domain, its missing parts supplied by reference TRBV7-9 and TRBJ1-1, is DTGVSQNPRHKITKRGQNVTFRCDPISEHNRLYWYRQTLGQGPEFLTYFQNEAQLEKSRLLSDRFSAERPKGSFSTLEIQRTEQGDSAMYLCASSSKPGRRTSEAFFGQGTRLTVV.

This clonotype was found a few times. The chain combines TRBV5-1 with TRBJ2-3, with D maybe TRBD2 (6 bases). Trimming left V 4 bases short and J 2 bases short, with 17 bases between. This CDR3 is 16 amino acids long. Germline-derived CDR1 and CDR2 are SGHRS and YFSETQ. The DNA of the CDR3 is TGCGCCAGCAGCCCGGGACTCGTTGGGCTCACAGATACGCAGTATTTT. It yields the protein CASSPGLVGLTDTQYF. Together with reference TRBV5-1 and TRBJ2-3, the CDR3 gives the full variable domain: KAGVTQTPRYLIKTRGQQVTLSCSPISGHRSVSWYQQTPGQGLQFLFEYFSETQRNKGNFPGRFSGRQFSNSRSEMNVSTLELGDSALYLCASSPGLVGLTDTQYFGPGTRLTVL.

This clonotype has at least ten counts. J is TRBJ2-7 and V is TRBV7-9; tentative D call: TRBD2 (5 bases). Germline lookup yields CDR1 SEHNR and CDR2 FQNEAQ (reference sequence). Between the trimmed V and J ends, which lost 5 bases and 5 bases, there was a span of 10 bases. CDR3 length: 12 residues. The CDR3 loop is CASSPHGDEQYF. As DNA, the CDR3 is TGTGCCAGCAGCCCGCACGGGGACGAGCAGTACTTC. Supplemented by reference TRBV7-9 and TRBJ2-7, the full variable domain reads DTGVSQNPRHKITKRGQNVTFRCDPISEHNRLYWYRQTLGQGPEFLTYFQNEAQLEKSRLLSDRFSAERPKGSFSTLEIQRTEQGDSAMYLCASSPHGDEQYFGPGTRLTVT.

This clonotype showed up just a few times. The V call is TRBV10-3, the J call TRBJ2-7, with D maybe TRBD2 (6 bases). The ends were cut back, 5 bases at V and 0 bases at J, with 11 bases in the middle. This CDR3 is built from 14 residues. Germline CDR1 and CDR2: ENHRY and SYGVKD. The CDR3 bases are TGTGCCATCAGTCTAGCGAGAAGCTCCTACGAGCAGTACTTC. Amino acids: CAISLARSSYEQYF.

This clonotype was seen more than once but under ten times. The chain combines TRBV4-3 with TRBJ2-5; 11 bases agree with TRBD2. The J call may be incorrect, as the DNA end agrees better with TRBJ2-7. Germline V gene sequence: CDR1 LGHNA, CDR2 YSLEER. This CDR3 spans 16 amino acids. CDR3 amino acids: CASSQVVAGGPYEQYF. CDR3 coding DNA: TGCGCCAGCAGCCAAGTGGTAGCGGGAGGGCCATACGAGCAGTACTTC.

This clonotype was picked up a small number of times. The chain couples TRBV7-9 to TRBJ1-4, with 11 bases that match TRBD1. Trimming removed 5 bases from V and 5 bases from J; junction bases left unmatched: 16. The CDR3 covers 19 residues. CDR1 is SEHNR, CDR2 FQNEAQ, per germline (reference sequence). CDR3: CASSIGRTGGSPLNEKLFF. The CDR3 DNA sequence: TGTGCCAGCAGCATTGGCCGGACAGGGGGCTCTCCACTAAATGAAAAACTGTTTTTT. The full variable domain, in which reference TRBV7-9 and TRBJ1-4 provide the parts outside the CDR3, is DTGVSQNPRHKITKRGQNVTFRCDPISEHNRLYWYRQTLGQGPEFLTYFQNEAQLEKSRLLSDRFSAERPKGSFSTLEIQRTEQGDSAMYLCASSIGRTGGSPLNEKLFFGSGTQLSVL.

This clonotype was seen more than once but under ten times. The chain combines TRBV9 with TRBJ1-4; TRBD1 agrees at 11 bases. The length of the CDR3 is 15 residues. The V gene's germline CDR1 is SGDLS and CDR2 YYNGEE. V trimming: 5 bases; J trimming: 7 bases; junction bases outside the gene matches: 7. The CDR3 DNA reads as TGTGCCAGCAGTACCGGACAGGGGGCGGGTGAAAAACTGTTTTTT. This translates into CASSTGQGAGEKLFF. The variable domain in full, with the rest retrieved from reference TRBV9 and TRBJ1-4, is DSGVTQTPKHLITATGQRVTLRCSPRSGDLSVYWYQQSLDQGLQFLIQYYNGEERAKGNILERFSAQQFPDLHSELNLSSLELGDSALYFCASSTGQGAGEKLFFGSGTQLSVL.

V usage is TRBV20-1 and J usage is TRBJ2-1, with 7 positions matching TRBD2. Germline-derived CDR1 and CDR2 are DFQATT and SNEGSKA (reference sequence). CDR3 length: 18 residues. With V trimmed by 4 bases and J by 4 bases, 19 bases remained unmatched. For the CDR3, the DNA is TGCAGTGCTACCGATTTACCCCGCGGGGGAGGTGCGTACAATGAGCAGTTCTTC. Translation: CSATDLPRGGGAYNEQFF.

This chain joins TRBV10-3 and TRBJ2-5; weak D call: TRBD1 (6 bases). From germline, CDR1 is ENHRY and CDR2 SYGVKD. The CDR3 runs to 13 residues. Trimming took 4 bases from V and 4 from J, leaving 10 bases between them. The CDR3 spells CAISVTGRETQYF. The CDR3 bases are TGTGCCATCAGTGTCACAGGGCGAGAGACCCAGTACTTC.

The chain joins TRBV6-6 to TRBJ2-1, with TRBD2 identical over 12 bases. The tail of the sequence fits TRBJ2-7 better, so the J call may be wrong. The germline V gene encodes CDR1 MNHNY and CDR2 SVGAGI (reference sequence). There are 15 residues in the CDR3. This CDR3 reads CASSRTSGGNNEQYF. CDR3 coding DNA: TGTGCCAGCAGTCGAACTAGCGGGGGGAACAATGAGCAGTACTTC.

The genes are TRBV2 and TRBJ2-4, with D perhaps TRBD1 (5 bases). CDR3 length equals 15 residues. CDR1 and CDR2 from the germline V gene are SNHLY and FYNNEI. The V gene lost 2 bases and the J gene lost 6 bases, with 14 bases spanning the gap. CDR3 bases: TGTGCCAGCAGTGAACAGGGAAGAGCGACAAACATTCAGTACTTC. This codes for CASSEQGRATNIQYF. The full variable domain, rest sourced from reference TRBV2 and TRBJ2-4, is EPEVTQTPSHQVTQMGQEVILRCVPISNHLYFYWYRQILGQKVEFLVSFYNNEISEKSEIFDDQFSVERPDGSNFTLKIRSTKLEDSAMYFCASSEQGRATNIQYFGAGTRLSVL.

This clonotype was counted between two and nine times. V gene TRBV5-1 combines with J gene TRBJ2-7; weak D call: TRBD2 (5 bases). The CDR3 extends over 14 amino acids. Germline V gives CDR1 SGHRS, CDR2 YFSETQ. V shed 1 base and J shed 3 bases, with 11 bases lying between them. The CDR3 region is CASSLLSDYYEQYF. As DNA, the CDR3 is TGCGCCAGCAGCTTGTTATCAGACTACTACGAGCAGTACTTC.

The rearrangement links TRBV6-2 or TRBV6-3 to TRBJ2-5; 10 bases are shared with TRBD2. With V trimmed by 0 bases and J by 11 bases, 12 bases remained unmatched. The CDR3 loop spans 16 amino acids. Germline loops: CDR1 MNHEY, CDR2 SVGEGT. In DNA form, the CDR3 reads TGTGCCAGCAGTTACTCGTTAGCGGGAGGCTCCTACAAGCAGTACTTC. Its translation: CASSYSLAGGSYKQYF.

This clonotype was observed a handful of times. The chain carries TRBV30 and TRBJ1-2; D is uncertain. V dropped 0 bases and J dropped 4 bases, with 6 bases sitting between them. There are 12 residues in the CDR3. Germline assignment: CDR1 GTSNPN and CDR2 SVGIG (reference sequence). The CDR3 is CAWSVGGYGYTF. DNA for the CDR3: TGTGCCTGGAGTGTTGGTGGCTATGGCTACACCTTC.

The chain combines TRBV20-1 with TRBJ2-5, with 11 bases lining up with TRBD2. CDR3 length: 17 residues. Germline CDR1 is DFQATT and CDR2 is SNEGSKA (reference sequence). J was trimmed by 1 base and V by 1 base; bases with no gene match: 8. CDR3 sequence: CSARAGGTSGIQETQYF. DNA for the CDR3: TGCAGTGCTAGAGCCGGCGGGACTAGCGGAATCCAAGAGACCCAGTACTTC.

This clonotype was seen only a few times. The rearrangement joins TRBV7-2 to TRBJ2-3; 10 bases are a match to TRBD2. The CDR3 is 17 amino acids. Germline CDR1 and CDR2: SGHTA and FQGNSA. V lost 4 bases, J lost 2 bases, and 9 bases stayed unmatched. The CDR3 here is CASSSRRTSGVTDTQYF. For the CDR3, the DNA is TGTGCCAGCAGCTCCCGGCGGACTAGCGGCGTCACAGATACGCAGTATTTT.